This T cell receptor beta chain originates from a study of glioma-infiltrating T cells after dendritic cell vaccination listed by TCRdb under 2016. For the study in its entirety: The cohort included some 15 glioblastoma patients drawn from Phase I and II dendritic cell vaccination trials, of whom 9 were newly diagnosed and 6 had recurrent disease. Between 2003 and 2012, patients were given autologous tumor lysate-pulsed dendritic cell vaccination. To make the vaccine, monocyte-derived dendritic cells were cultured for about seven days with IL-4 and GM-CSF and then pulsed overnight with autologous tumor lysate. Three intradermal dendritic cell vaccine injections were administered to patients at biweekly intervals in the arm below the axilla. In glioblastoma patients vaccinated with dendritic cells, deep sequencing of TCR beta CDR3 regions served to measure tumor-infiltrating lymphocyte content and to compare repertoires between tumor and blood. TCR sequencing metrics, including TIL content and tumor-blood repertoire overlap, were correlated with survival after dendritic cell vaccination. Beyond this particular receptor, the publication reports: The cohort was small and heterogeneous, only a few patients had full blood and tumor sets, and even fewer had initial-recurrent tumor pairs. The response model built on TCR overlap across three groups was characterized as speculative, with prospective validation still needed. After dendritic cell vaccination, a higher estimated pretreatment TIL content predicted longer time to progression and longer overall survival. No direct relationship between TCR clonality and survival was found, suggesting a diverse polyclonal response may matter.

The CDR3, from cysteine to phenylalanine, totals 14 residues. Here the CDR3 DNA is all that survives: 42 bases in frame from base 1. The germline V gene encodes CDR1 SGHDT and CDR2 YYEEEE. From V the trimming removes 4 bases and from J it removes 3 bases, while the gene matches leave 5 bases of the junction unaccounted for. This sample's time point label indicates: after dendritic cell vaccination, including at tumor progression/relapse. Selection of patients required sufficient residual fresh-frozen tumor tissue and over two years of available survival data. Although molecular status otherwise differed among the glioblastoma patients, no patient had an isocitrate dehydrogenase mutation. PBMC collection took place before vaccination, two weeks after the third vaccination, and at tumor progression if progression occurred. The Qiagen DNeasy Blood extraction Kit was used for extraction of genomic DNA.

As to this clone: What this receptor recognizes is not known. One base away there is no much larger clone; base qualities are not given.

TCRB CDR3 regions were amplified from 2 to 2.5 ug genomic DNA, or all available DNA if less, using the immunoSEQ assay. The multiplex PCR employed 60 forward primers targeting TCR V beta segments and 13 reverse primers targeting J beta segments. To estimate reads per starting template, synthetic control templates were spiked into each sample at limiting dilution. Sequencing produced 87 bp reads on the Illumina HiSeq System. On the study's bioinformatics: PCR and sequencing errors were removed by a nearest neighbor algorithm that merged closely related sequences. TCR overlap was measured as the percentage of unique tumor TCR beta sequences that were also present in the peripheral blood of the same patient. The table was pulled from immuneACCESS by TCRdb, which kept in-frame rearrangements only. Such tables lose some clones; where checked, under half of the loss comes from unresolved V genes, and the rest has no known cause. V and J calls and clone size are copied from that table; D and trimming were computed from the DNA. Here the sample has around 78,000 clones; 80% to 90% occur a single time. The ten largest clones represent around 2.4% of the sample.

The V and J genes are TRBV5-6 and TRBJ2-3; 7 central nucleotides agree with TRBD2. This receptor was obtained from a human donor with glioblastoma. The starting material was blood, obtained after dendritic cell vaccination. This receptor has the CDR3 CASSADGGTDTQYF. In nucleotide form, the sequence is TGTGCCAGCAGCGCGGACGGGGGGACAGATACGCAGTATTTT.